Here is one T cell receptor beta chain with its context. This clonotype was seen only a few times. Its antigen remains unidentified. Base qualities are not provided; no much larger clone lies one nucleotide away. The library relied on PCR. Sequencing used an Illumina HiSeq 2500. Molecular barcoding was employed in the preparation of TCR libraries, with unique molecular identifiers being used to normalize TCRbeta repertoire quantification. TCRdb reprocessing: public reads trimmed at Q25 with fastp, clones called with MiXCR, in-frame beta chains kept. One record per CDR3 amino acid sequence lists the most common genes and DNA. The sample yields about 500,000 distinct CDR3 sequences; approximately 30% were counted once. Together, the top ten hold 2% to 2.5% of the sample. The data are from a study of T-cell reconstitution after alpha-beta-depleted transplantation in children (dated by TCRdb to 2015 to 2016). About the full investigation: Using TCR repertoire profiling, the study followed T-cell immune reconstitution in a quantitative way in children after TCRalphabeta/CD19-depleted allogeneic hematopoietic cell transplantation.

This material consisted of PBMCs from the stem cell graft donor, taken from the stem cell graft. This TCR derives from a human donor who donated a stem cell graft to a child with aplastic anemia.

Here the CDR3 is given as CASSSHGSRGDTQYF. The DNA sequence is as follows: TGTGCCAGCAGCTCTCACGGGAGCAGGGGAGATACGCAGTATTTT. Recombination linked TRBV7-2 to TRBJ2-3; the D segment is perhaps TRBD1 or TRBD2, each sharing 6 matched bases. Reading from cysteine to phenylalanine, the CDR3 counts 15 amino acids. The only DNA kept is the CDR3, 45 bases in frame from the first base. Deletion took 4 bases off V and 5 bases off J, with a span of 16 bases between the germline ends. The germline V gene provides CDR1 SGHTA and CDR2 FQGNSA.